This T cell receptor beta chain is from a study of blood T cell repertoires in COVID-19. In the study overall: Samples came from the United States, Italy and Spain, spanning acute and convalescent COVID-19. T cells, B-cell-depleted T cells, or PBMCs provided the cDNA or gDNA that served as material.

This clone was seen at least ten times. From germline, CDR1 is SEHNR and CDR2 FQNEAQ (reference sequence). This CDR3 contains 14 residues. The junction had 3 bases not matched to a gene; V was cut back by 2 bases and J by 8 bases. Original analysis: Quantification of nucleated cells was approximated via reference gene primer amplification. TCRdb's table, derived via immunoSEQ multiplex PCR, lists solely in-frame clones and lacks some. V and J calls and clone size are as listed in that table; D and trimming were resolved from the DNA. The repertoire includes roughly 200,000 clones, roughly 84% of them detected once, and around 4.9% sits in the top ten.

This TCR came from a woman aged 80 or over with acute or convalescent COVID-19. The sequenced sample consisted of peripheral blood. The rearrangement links TRBV7-9 to TRBJ1-4; 9 nucleotides agree with TRBD1. The CDR3 nucleotides are TGTGCCAGCAGCTTAAGACAGGGGGACGAAAAACTGTTTTTT. Encoded protein: CASSLRQGDEKLFF.